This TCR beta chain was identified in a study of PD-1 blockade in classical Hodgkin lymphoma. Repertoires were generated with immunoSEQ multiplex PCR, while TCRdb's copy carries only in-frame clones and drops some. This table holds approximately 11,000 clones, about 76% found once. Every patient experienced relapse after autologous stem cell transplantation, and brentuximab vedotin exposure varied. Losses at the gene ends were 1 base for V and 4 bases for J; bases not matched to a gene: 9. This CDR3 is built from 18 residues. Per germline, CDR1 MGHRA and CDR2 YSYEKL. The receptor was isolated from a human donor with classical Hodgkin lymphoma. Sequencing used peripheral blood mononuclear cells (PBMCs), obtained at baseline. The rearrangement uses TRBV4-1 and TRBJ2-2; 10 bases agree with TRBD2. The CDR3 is CASSQGGLAGVGTGELFF. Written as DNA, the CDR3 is TGCGCCAGCAGCCAAGGGGGGCTAGCGGGAGTAGGCACCGGGGAGCTGTTTTTT.